This T cell receptor beta chain was identified during a study of beta chain features in type 1 diabetes. What was sequenced were expressed TCRB transcripts, since all of the isolated RNA had been reverse transcribed. The assay was immunoSEQ multiplex PCR, and TCRdb's table has in-frame clones only and misses some. The repertoire holds about 160,000 clones, with around 8% as singletons. Overall study results and limits: A possible short-template PCR bias applies equally to patients and controls. Among patients with Type 1 diabetes, TCRB CDR3s were moderately but significantly shorter in every one of the four CD4+ subsets.

Many counts were recorded for this clone. Its target is not known. Staining for CD45RO/CCR7/CD25/CD127/CD95/CD27 allowed sorting of CD4+ naive, central memory, regulatory and stem cell-like memory cells. The sample taken for sequencing was central memory CD4+ T cells from blood. This TCR was sampled from a woman aged 18-35 years with type 1 diabetes.

DNA for the CDR3: TGCGCCAGCAGCCAAGCTCTGGGGGGGCGAACTAATGAAAAACTGTTTTTT. Its protein is CASSQALGGRTNEKLFF. J is TRBJ1-4 and V is TRBV4-3; a possible D gene is TRBD1 (6 bases). The V end lost 1 base, the J end lost 1 base, and 13 bases lay between the germline ends. The CDR3 runs to 17 residues. Per germline, CDR1 LGHNA and CDR2 YSLEER.